The next 10 T cell receptor beta chains were all read from a single sample in a study of early T cells in non-severe SARS-CoV-2 infection. TCRdb used MiXCR to reprocess the 5' RACE reads, holding one entry per CDR3 protein. This sample has some 34,000 distinct CDR3 sequences, with roughly 9.9% found just once. Sample: whole blood. Receptors were obtained from an adult who was a healthcare worker with PCR-confirmed SARS-CoV-2 infection or an uninfected control (not recorded which).

The V call is TRBV29-1, the J call TRBJ2-7; D is unresolved. Between the trimmed V and J ends, which lost 0 bases and 0 bases, there was a span of 3 bases. Germline V gene data show CDR1 as SQVTM and CDR2 as ANQGSEA. The CDR3 runs to 12 residues. The CDR3 is CSVEDLSYEQYF. The DNA for the CDR3 is TGCAGCGTTGAAGACCTCTCCTACGAGCAGTACTTC.

In this sample, this clonotype turned up once. The gene calls are TRBV10-3 and TRBJ2-1; D is possibly TRBD2 (6 bases). This CDR3 is 12 amino acids long. V lost 3 bases to trimming and J lost 8 bases, with 8 bases between them. CDR1 is ENHRY and CDR2 is SYGVKD in the germline V gene. Here the CDR3 reads CAISDVADEQFF. In nucleotides, the CDR3 is TGTGCCATCAGTGATGTAGCGGATGAGCAGTTCTTC.

This clonotype appeared many times. The chain joins TRBV29-1 to TRBJ2-1, with unresolved D. CDR1 is SQVTM, CDR2 ANQGSEA, per germline. The CDR3 sequence is 11 residues long. With 3 bases removed from V and 12 bases from J, the gap between germline ends came to 12 bases. In DNA, the CDR3 is TGCAGCGTTGAGGTGACTTTGGGGCAGTTCTTC. It translates to CSVEVTLGQFF.

The chain employs TRBV12-5 and TRBJ1-5; 10 bases are a match to TRBD1. The CDR3 runs to 15 residues. The trim removed 4 bases at V and 7 bases at J, leaving 7 bases unmatched. From germline, CDR1 is LGHNT and CDR2 FRNRAP. CDR3 region: CASGSGQGFMQPQHF. The CDR3 DNA sequence: TGTGCTAGTGGTTCGGGACAGGGGTTTATGCAGCCCCAGCATTTT.

This clonotype appeared many times. The chain employs TRBV7-2 and TRBJ1-3; D is uncertain. Per germline, CDR1 SGHTA and CDR2 FQGNSA. Trimming stripped 5 bases from V and 2 bases from J, with 13 bases between. The CDR3 totals 15 residues. CDR3 DNA sequence: TGTGCCAGCAGCCCCCAACCCAGTACTGGAAACACCATATATTTT. It is translated as CASSPQPSTGNTIYF.

In the case of this clonotype: A much larger clone differs by one base, so this may be a read error. This chain connects TRBV29-1 to TRBJ1-1; D not resolved. The CDR3 has 13 residues. Trimming took off 6 bases at V and 1 base at J, with 12 bases between the two ends. Germline assignment: CDR1 SQVTM and CDR2 ANQGSEA. In nucleotides, the CDR3 is TGCAGCGTGGAGCTCCATGGGAACACTGAAGCTTTCTTT. Its protein is CSVELHGNTEAFF. Combining the CDR3 with reference TRBV29-1 and TRBJ1-1 gives the whole variable domain SAVISQKPSRDICQRGTSLTIQCQVDSQVTMMFWYRQQPGQSLTLIATANQGSEATYESGFVIDKFPISRPNLTFSTLTVSNMSPEDSSIYLCSVELHGNTEAFFGQGTRLTVV.

This clonotype was seen at least ten times. This chain links TRBV12-3 or TRBV12-4 with TRBJ1-5; D may be TRBD1 (5 bases). V shed 7 bases and J shed 2 bases, with 18 bases lying between them. The CDR3 length is 16 residues. The CDR3 DNA sequence: TGTGCCAGCACTCCCGGGCGGGGGATGGGCAATCAGCCCCAGCATTTT. It encodes CASTPGRGMGNQPQHF.

This clonotype appeared many times. V and J are TRBV20-1 and TRBJ2-1, with TRBD2 identical over 8 bases. Germline V gene sequence: CDR1 DFQATT, CDR2 SNEGSKA (reference sequence). V shed 2 bases, J shed 0 bases, and the junction held 3 bases outside the gene matches. This CDR3 is built from 15 residues. The chain's CDR3 is CSARKRGSSYNEQFF. The DNA of the CDR3 is TGCAGTGCTAGAAAGCGGGGGAGCTCCTACAATGAGCAGTTCTTC.

This clonotype has more than one count but fewer than ten. The chain links TRBV5-1 to TRBJ1-2; perhaps TRBD1 as D (5 bases). CDR1 SGHRS and CDR2 YFSETQ come from the germline V gene. The V and J ends lost 0 bases and 0 bases respectively, with 6 bases between them. This CDR3 has 14 residues. CDR3 nucleotides: TGCGCCAGCAGCTTGGCAGGGACTAACTATGGCTACACCTTC. This encodes CASSLAGTNYGYTF. The whole variable domain, remainder taken from reference TRBV5-1 and TRBJ1-2, is KAGVTQTPRYLIKTRGQQVTLSCSPISGHRSVSWYQQTPGQGLQFLFEYFSETQRNKGNFPGRFSGRQFSNSRSEMNVSTLELGDSALYLCASSLAGTNYGYTFGSGTRLTVV.

This clonotype was observed a handful of times. The CDR3 here is CASSSGPAGGPNEQFF. CDR3 sequence (DNA): TGTGCCAGCAGCTCCGGGCCTGCGGGGGGGCCAAATGAGCAGTTCTTC. J is TRBJ2-1 and V is TRBV12-3 or TRBV12-4; 9 positions agree with TRBD2. Trimming at V came to 6 bases and at J to 7 bases, leaving 13 bases not matched to a gene. CDR3 length: 16 residues.